This entry describes one T cell receptor (beta chain). Its antigen is not known. The data were taken from a study of cytomegalovirus exposure and HLA in healthy donors. Vbeta (60) and Jbeta (13) primers were used in the PCR. Assay used: immunoSEQ multiplex PCR; TCRdb lists only in-frame clones, some missing. The sample holds roughly 27,000 clones. Study-wide results and caveats: In a later analysis, parvovirus B19, influenza, CMV and Epstein-Barr virus appeared linked to several top co-occurrence clusters. A link between a missense DCLRE1C variant and TCR beta V- and J-gene trimming emerged from a later analysis.

The V gene lost 6 bases and the J gene lost 8 bases, with 25 bases spanning the gap. The germline V gene has CDR1 MNHEY and CDR2 SMNVEV (reference sequence). The CDR3 runs to 16 residues. V gene TRBV27 combines with J gene TRBJ1-2, with D possibly being TRBD1 (5 bases). Sequencing was performed on PBMCs. This TCR was recovered from a young man in good health and CMV-seronegative. The CDR3 coding sequence is TGTGCCAGCAGCCTTTGGGGGACTACGGATGGCATGGGCTACACCTTC. This gives the protein CASSLWGTTDGMGYTF.